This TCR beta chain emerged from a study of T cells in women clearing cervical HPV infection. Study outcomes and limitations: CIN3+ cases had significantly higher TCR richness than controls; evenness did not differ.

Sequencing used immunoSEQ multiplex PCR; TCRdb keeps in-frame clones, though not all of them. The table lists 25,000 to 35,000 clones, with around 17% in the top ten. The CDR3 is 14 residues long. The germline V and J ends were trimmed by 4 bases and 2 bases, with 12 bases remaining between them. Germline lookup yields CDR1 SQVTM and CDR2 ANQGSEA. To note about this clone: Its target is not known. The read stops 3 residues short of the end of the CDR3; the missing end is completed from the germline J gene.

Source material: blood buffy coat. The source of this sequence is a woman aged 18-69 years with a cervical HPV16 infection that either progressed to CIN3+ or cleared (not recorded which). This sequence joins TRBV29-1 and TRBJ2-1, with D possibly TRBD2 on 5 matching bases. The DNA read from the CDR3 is TGCAGCGTTGGAAAACGGGGTACCTACAATGAG. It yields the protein CSVGKRGTYNE. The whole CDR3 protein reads CSVGKRGTYNEQFF.